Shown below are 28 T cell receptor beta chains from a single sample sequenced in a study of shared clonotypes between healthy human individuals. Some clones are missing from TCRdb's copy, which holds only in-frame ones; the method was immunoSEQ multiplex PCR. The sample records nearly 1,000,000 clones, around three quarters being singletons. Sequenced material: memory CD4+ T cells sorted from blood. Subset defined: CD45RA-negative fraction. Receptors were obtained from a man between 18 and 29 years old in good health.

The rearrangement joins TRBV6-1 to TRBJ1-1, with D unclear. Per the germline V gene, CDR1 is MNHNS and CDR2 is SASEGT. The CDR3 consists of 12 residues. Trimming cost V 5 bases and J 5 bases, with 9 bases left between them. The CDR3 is CASSNAGTEAFF. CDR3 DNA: TGTGCCAGCAGTAACGCCGGAACTGAAGCTTTCTTT.

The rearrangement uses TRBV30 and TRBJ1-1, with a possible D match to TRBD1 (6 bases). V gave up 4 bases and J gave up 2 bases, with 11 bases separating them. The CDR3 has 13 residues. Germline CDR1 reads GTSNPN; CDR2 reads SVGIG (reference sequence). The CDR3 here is CAWTGTTNTEAFF. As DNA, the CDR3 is TGTGCCTGGACAGGGACAACCAACACTGAAGCTTTCTTT.

The CDR3 DNA reads TGTGCCAGCAGTTCGGACAGGGAGAATCAGCCCCAGCATTTT. It translates to CASSSDRENQPQHF. The rearrangement joins TRBV6-6 to TRBJ1-5, with TRBD1 identical over 8 bases. The germline gives CDR1 MNHNY, CDR2 SVGAGI (reference sequence). Germline trimming cut 4 bases from V and 4 bases from J; bases unmatched to any gene: 3. The CDR3 has 14 residues.

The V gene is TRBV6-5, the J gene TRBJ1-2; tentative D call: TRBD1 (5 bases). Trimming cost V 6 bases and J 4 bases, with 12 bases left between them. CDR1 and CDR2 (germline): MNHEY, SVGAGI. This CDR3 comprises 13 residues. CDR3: CASSKQGSYGYTF. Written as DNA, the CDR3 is TGTGCCAGCAGCAAGCAGGGAAGCTATGGCTACACCTTC.

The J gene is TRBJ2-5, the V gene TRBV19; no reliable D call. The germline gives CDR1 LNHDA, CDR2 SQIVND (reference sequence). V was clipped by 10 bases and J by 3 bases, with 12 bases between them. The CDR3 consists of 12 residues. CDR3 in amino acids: CATSDFKETQYF. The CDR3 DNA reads TGTGCCACTTCAGACTTTAAAGAGACCCAGTACTTC.

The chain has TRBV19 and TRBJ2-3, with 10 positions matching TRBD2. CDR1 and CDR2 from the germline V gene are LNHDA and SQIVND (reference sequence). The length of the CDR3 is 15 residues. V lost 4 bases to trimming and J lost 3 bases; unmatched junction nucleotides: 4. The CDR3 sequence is CASSTRTSGTDTQYF. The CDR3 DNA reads TGTGCCAGTAGTACACGGACTAGCGGTACAGATACGCAGTATTTT.

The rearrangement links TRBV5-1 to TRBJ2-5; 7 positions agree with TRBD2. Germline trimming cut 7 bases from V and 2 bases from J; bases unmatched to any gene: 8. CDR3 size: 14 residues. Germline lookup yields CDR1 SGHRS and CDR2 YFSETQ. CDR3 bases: TGCGCCAGCCAGCTTGGGAGGGCACAAGAGACCCAGTACTTC. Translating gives CASQLGRAQETQYF.

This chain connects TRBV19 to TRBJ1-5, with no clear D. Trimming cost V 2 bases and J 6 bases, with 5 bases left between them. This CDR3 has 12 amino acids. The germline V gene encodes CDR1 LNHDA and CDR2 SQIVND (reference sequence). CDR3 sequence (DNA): TGTGCCAGTAGTATAAAAGCTCAGCCCCAGCATTTT. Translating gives CASSIKAQPQHF.

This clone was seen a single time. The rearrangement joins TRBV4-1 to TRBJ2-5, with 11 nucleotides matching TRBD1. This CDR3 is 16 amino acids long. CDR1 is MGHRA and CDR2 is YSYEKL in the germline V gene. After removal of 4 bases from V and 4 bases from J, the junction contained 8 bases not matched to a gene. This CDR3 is CASSRGQGAMGETQYF. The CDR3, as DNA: TGCGCCAGCAGCCGAGGACAGGGGGCGATGGGAGAGACCCAGTACTTC.

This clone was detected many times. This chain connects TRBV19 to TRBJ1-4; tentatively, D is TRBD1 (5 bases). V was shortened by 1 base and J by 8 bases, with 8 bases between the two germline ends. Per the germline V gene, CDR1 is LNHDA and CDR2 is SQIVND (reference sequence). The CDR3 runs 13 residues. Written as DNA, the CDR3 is TGTGCCAGTAGTATAGCCTCAGGGGAAAAACTGTTTTTT. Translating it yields CASSIASGEKLFF. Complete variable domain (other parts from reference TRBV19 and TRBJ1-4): DGGITQSPKYLFRKEGQNVTLSCEQNLNHDAMYWYRQDPGQGLRLIYYSQIVNDFQKGDIAEGYSVSREKKESFPLTVTSAQKNPTAFYLCASSIASGEKLFFGSGTQLSVL.

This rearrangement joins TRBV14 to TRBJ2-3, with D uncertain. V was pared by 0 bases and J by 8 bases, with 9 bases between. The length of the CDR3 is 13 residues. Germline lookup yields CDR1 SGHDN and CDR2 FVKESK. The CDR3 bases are TGTGCCAGCAGCCAAGATGTAATAGCTACGCAGTATTTT. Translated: CASSQDVIATQYF.

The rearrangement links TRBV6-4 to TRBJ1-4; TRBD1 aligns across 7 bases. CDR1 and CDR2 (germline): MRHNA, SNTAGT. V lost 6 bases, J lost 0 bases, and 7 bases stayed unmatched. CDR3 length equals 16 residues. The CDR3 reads CASREGQHPTNEKLFF. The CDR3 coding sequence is TGTGCCAGCAGGGAGGGACAGCATCCAACTAATGAAAAACTGTTTTTT.

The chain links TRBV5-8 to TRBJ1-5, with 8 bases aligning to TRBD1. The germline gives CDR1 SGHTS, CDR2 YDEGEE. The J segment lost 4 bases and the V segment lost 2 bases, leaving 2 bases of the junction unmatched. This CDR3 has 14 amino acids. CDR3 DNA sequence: TGTGCCAGCAGCTTCGACAGGGGAAATCAGCCCCAGCATTTT. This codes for CASSFDRGNQPQHF.

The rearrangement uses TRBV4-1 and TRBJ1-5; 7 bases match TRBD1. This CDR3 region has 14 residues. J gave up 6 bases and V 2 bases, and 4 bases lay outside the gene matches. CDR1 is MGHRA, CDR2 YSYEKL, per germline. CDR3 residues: CASSQQTGAQPQHF. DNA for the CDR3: TGCGCCAGCAGCCAACAAACAGGGGCTCAGCCCCAGCATTTT.

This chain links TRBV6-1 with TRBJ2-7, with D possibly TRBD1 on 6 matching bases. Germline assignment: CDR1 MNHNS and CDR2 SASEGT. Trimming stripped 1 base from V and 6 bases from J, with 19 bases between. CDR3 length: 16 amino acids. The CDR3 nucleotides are TGTGCCAGCAGTGAAGGGGTAGGGCAGGGGAACCCCGAGCAGTACTTC. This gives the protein CASSEGVGQGNPEQYF.

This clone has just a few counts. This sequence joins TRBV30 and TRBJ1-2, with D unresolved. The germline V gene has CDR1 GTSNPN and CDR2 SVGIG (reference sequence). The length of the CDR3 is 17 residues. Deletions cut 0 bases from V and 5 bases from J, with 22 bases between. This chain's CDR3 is CAWSVLLRSRDTYGYTF. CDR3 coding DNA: TGTGCCTGGAGTGTACTTTTGCGCTCACGAGATACATATGGCTACACCTTC.

CDR3: CASSPTSGSWYEQYF. CDR3 coding DNA: TGTGCCAGCAGCCCCACTAGCGGGAGTTGGTACGAGCAGTACTTC. The genes are TRBV7-2 and TRBJ2-7; 11 nucleotides align to TRBD2. V was pared by 5 bases and J by 4 bases, with 7 bases of the junction left unmatched. The CDR3 extends over 15 amino acids. The V gene's germline CDR1 is SGHTA and CDR2 FQGNSA.

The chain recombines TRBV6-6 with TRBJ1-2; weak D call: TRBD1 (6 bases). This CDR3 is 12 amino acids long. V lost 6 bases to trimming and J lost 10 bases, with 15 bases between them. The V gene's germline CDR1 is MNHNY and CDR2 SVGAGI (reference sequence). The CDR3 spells CASRGSGQSYTF. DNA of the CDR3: TGTGCCAGCAGGGGGTCGGGACAATCCTACACCTTC.

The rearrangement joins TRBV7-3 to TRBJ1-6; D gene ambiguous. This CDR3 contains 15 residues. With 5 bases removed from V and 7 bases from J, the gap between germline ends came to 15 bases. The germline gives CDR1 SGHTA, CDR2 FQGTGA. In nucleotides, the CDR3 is TGTGCCAGCAGCACCACGGGATCAGAGAATTCACCCCTCCACTTT. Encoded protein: CASSTTGSENSPLHF. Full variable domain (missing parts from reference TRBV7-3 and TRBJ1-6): GAGVSQTPSNKVTEKGKYVELRCDPISGHTALYWYRQSLGQGPEFLIYFQGTGAADDSGLPNDRFFAVRPEGSVSTLKIQRTERGDSAVYLCASSTTGSENSPLHFGNGTRLTVT.

CDR3 nucleotides: TGTGCCAGCAATAGGGCGGGGGGGAACACAGATACGCAGTATTTT. Amino acid sequence: CASNRAGGNTDTQYF. This sequence joins TRBV11-2 and TRBJ2-3, with 9 bases matching TRBD2. There are 15 residues in the CDR3. Germline V gene sequence: CDR1 SGHAT, CDR2 FQNNGV. Germline trimming cut 7 bases from V and 2 bases from J; bases unmatched to any gene: 7.

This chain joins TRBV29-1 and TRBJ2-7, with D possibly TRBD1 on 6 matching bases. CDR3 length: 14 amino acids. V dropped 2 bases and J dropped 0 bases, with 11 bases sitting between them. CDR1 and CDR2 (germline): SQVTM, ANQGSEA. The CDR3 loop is CSVELGHNSYEQYF. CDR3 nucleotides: TGCAGCGTTGAATTGGGACACAACTCCTACGAGCAGTACTTC.

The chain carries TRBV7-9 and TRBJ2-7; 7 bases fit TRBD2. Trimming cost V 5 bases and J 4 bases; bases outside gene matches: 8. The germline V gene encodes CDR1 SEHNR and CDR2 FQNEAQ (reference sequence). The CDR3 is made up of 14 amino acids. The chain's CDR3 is CASSPRGERYEQYF. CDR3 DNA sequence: TGTGCCAGCAGCCCCCGGGGGGAGCGGTACGAGCAGTACTTC.

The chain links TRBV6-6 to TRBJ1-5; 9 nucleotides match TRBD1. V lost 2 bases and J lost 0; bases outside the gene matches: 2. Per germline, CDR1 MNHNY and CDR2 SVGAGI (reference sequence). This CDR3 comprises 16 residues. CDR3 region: CASSYRTGDSNQPQHF. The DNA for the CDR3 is TGTGCCAGCAGTTACCGGACAGGGGATAGCAATCAGCCCCAGCATTTT.

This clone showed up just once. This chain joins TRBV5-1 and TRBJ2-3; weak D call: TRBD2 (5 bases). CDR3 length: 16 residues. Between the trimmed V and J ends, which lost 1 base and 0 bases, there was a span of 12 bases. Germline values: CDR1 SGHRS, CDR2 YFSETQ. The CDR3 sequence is CASSLSGGRSTDTQYF. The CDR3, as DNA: TGCGCCAGCAGCTTGTCGGGCGGGCGGAGCACAGATACGCAGTATTTT.

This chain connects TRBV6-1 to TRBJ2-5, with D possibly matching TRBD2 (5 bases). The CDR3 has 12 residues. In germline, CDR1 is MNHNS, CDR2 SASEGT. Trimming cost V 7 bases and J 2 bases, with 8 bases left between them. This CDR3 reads CASNSGQETQYF. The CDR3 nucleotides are TGTGCCAGCAACTCGGGGCAAGAGACCCAGTACTTC.

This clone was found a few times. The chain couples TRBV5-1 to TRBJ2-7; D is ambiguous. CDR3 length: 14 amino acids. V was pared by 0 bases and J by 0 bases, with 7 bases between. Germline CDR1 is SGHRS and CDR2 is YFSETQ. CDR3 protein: CASSLAPPSYEQYF. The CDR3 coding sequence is TGCGCCAGCAGCTTGGCCCCTCCCTCCTACGAGCAGTACTTC.

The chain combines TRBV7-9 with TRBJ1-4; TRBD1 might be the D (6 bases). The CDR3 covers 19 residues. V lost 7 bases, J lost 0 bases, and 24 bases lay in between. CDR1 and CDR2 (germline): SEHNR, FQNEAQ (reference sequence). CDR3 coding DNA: TGTGCCAGCAACCCGGTCCCCAGGGGCGGAATCTCAACTAATGAAAAACTGTTTTTT. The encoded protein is CASNPVPRGGISTNEKLFF.

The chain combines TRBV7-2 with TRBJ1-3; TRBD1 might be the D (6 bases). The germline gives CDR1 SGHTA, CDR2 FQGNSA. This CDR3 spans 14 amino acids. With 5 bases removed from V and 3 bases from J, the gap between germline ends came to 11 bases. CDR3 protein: CASSLTGSGNTIYF. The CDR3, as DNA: TGTGCCAGCAGCCTGACAGGTAGTGGAAACACCATATATTTT.